This T cell receptor beta chain is drawn from a study of blood T cell repertoires in COVID-19. At the level of the study: PBMCs, B-cell-depleted T cells, or T cells provided the cDNA or gDNA that made up the material.

Per the original data handling: For nucleated cells, counts were estimated from reference gene primer amplification. TCRdb keeps only in-frame clones here, not all; method: immunoSEQ multiplex PCR. V and J calls and clone size are those listed in that table; D and trimming were worked out from the DNA. The sample records about 160,000 clones, 82% being singletons. V lost 7 bases and J lost 1, with 7 bases in between. CDR1 and CDR2 (germline): MDHEN, SYDVKM. CDR3 length: 13 amino acids. Participants had their cohort set by participant-reported clinical history. Resolution of symptoms, clearance, or two negative PCRs was present in recovered Cohort 3 donors.

The source is a man in his fifties or sixties who had recovered from COVID-19. The chain employs TRBV28 and TRBJ2-2, with D unclear. Sequenced: PBMCs or T cells enriched from blood (not recorded which). CDR3 nucleotides: TGTGCCAGCATGTACAAGAACACCGGGGAGCTGTTTTTT. Translating it yields CASMYKNTGELFF.